These T cell receptor beta chains were read from a single sample in a study of cytomegalovirus exposure and HLA in healthy donors. Measured with immunoSEQ multiplex PCR; TCRdb has only the in-frame clones, and not every one. The table includes 130,000 to 150,000 clones, nearly 80% detected once. Sequencing used PBMCs. The receptors originated from a male donor in good health and CMV-seronegative. Each CDR3 is given with its conserved first and last residue. Each record gives: D gene, V gene, J gene, clone size, CDR3 DNA, CDR3 protein. A D gene is named only where the DNA matches it firmly. The listing skips clone size in some rows; elsewhere it reads once, few, many or a size class.

TRBD2	TRBV6-6	TRBJ2-1	.	TGTGCCAGCACGAGCGGGAGCTACAATGAGCAGTTCTTC	CASTSGSYNEQFF
.	TRBV18	TRBJ2-5	once	TGTGCCAGCTCACCCAGGGACACCGCCGGGGAGACCCAGTACTTC	CASSPRDTAGETQYF
TRBD1	TRBV18	TRBJ1-1	.	TGTGCCAGCTCAAAAACAGGGGCCCTGCCAAACACTGAAGCTTTCTTT	CASSKTGALPNTEAFF
TRBD1	TRBV7-8	TRBJ2-7	.	TGTGCCAGCAGCCCCATAGGGACAGGGTCCTACGAGCAGTACTTC	CASSPIGTGSYEQYF
TRBD1	TRBV11-1	TRBJ2-5	.	TGTGCCAGCAGCTTGACAGGGGGCTTAAAGACCCAGTACTTC	CASSLTGGLKTQYF
TRBD2	TRBV9	TRBJ2-5	once	TGTGCCAGCAGCGTATCTACTAGCGGGGGTGAGACCCAGTACTTC	CASSVSTSGGETQYF
TRBD2	TRBV6-4	TRBJ2-3	.	TGTGCCAGCAGTGTTGCGGGAGAGGGGACAGATACGCAGTATTTT	CASSVAGEGTDTQYF
TRBD2	TRBV14	TRBJ2-1	.	TGTGCCAGCAGCCAAGGGCTAGCGGACTACAATGAGCAGTTCTTC	CASSQGLADYNEQFF
TRBD2	TRBV13	TRBJ2-7	.	TGTGCCAGCAGCCTCACTAGCGGGGATTACTACGAGCAGTACTTC	CASSLTSGDYYEQYF
.	TRBV5-1	TRBJ2-5	.	TGCGCCAGCAGCTTCTCCACAGGGACCCTTGGGGAGACCCAGTACTTC	CASSFSTGTLGETQYF
.	TRBV5-8	TRBJ2-7	.	TGTGCCAGCAGCTTGGGCGGCAACTCCTACGAGCAGTACTTC	CASSLGGNSYEQYF
TRBD2	TRBV5-4	TRBJ2-7	.	TGTGCCAGCAGCTACGGGACTAGCGGGGACCGCTACGAGCAGTACTTC	CASSYGTSGDRYEQYF
.	TRBV7-9	TRBJ2-7	.	TGTGCCAGCGCCATACAGGGTTCCTACGAGCAGTACTTC	CASAIQGSYEQYF
.	TRBV5-1	TRBJ1-6	.	TGCGCCAGCAGCTTGGACAGTAATTCACCCCTCCACTTT	CASSLDSNSPLHF
TRBD1	TRBV2	TRBJ1-1	once	TGTGCCAGCAGTGGACAGGGGTGGGCCACTGAAGCTTTCTTT	CASSGQGWATEAFF
.	TRBV15	TRBJ2-5	.	TGTGCCACCAGCAGTACTAGGGCCCAAGAGACCCAGTACTTC	CATSSTRAQETQYF
.	TRBV7-6	TRBJ2-7	.	TGTGCCAGCAGCTTTGCGCCAATAACAGGGAAACTGGGCCCTAGCTCCTACGAGCGGTACTTC	CASSFAPITGKLGPSSYERYF
.	TRBV30	TRBJ2-1	.	TGTGCCTGGAGTCCTAGCGACGATGAGCAGTTCTTC	CAWSPSDDEQFF
TRBD2	TRBV11-2	TRBJ2-1	.	TGTGATACCCCCGTCACTAGCGGCGAAGGGAATGAGCAGTTCTTC	CDTPVTSGEGNEQFF
.	TRBV10-2	TRBJ1-1	few	TGCGCCAGCAGGGACAGATTTAACACTGAAGCTTTCTTT	CASRDRFNTEAFF
.	TRBV12-5	TRBJ2-5	.	TGTGCTAGTGCCAACGCACGGGGGGCCTTTGAGGAGACCCAGTACTTC	CASANARGAFEETQYF
TRBD1	TRBV6-5	TRBJ2-7	.	TGTGCCAGCAGTTACTCCCGGACAGGGGCCTACGAGCAGTACTTC	CASSYSRTGAYEQYF
.	TRBV5-1	TRBJ1-1	.	TGCGCCAGCAGCTTTGGTACGGGGAAGGGGAACACTGAAGCTTTCTTT	CASSFGTGKGNTEAFF
.	TRBV18	TRBJ1-3	.	TGTGCCAGCTCATCGGACGGGAACTCTGGAAACACCATATATTTT	CASSSDGNSGNTIYF
.	TRBV19	TRBJ1-5	.	TGTGCCAGTAGGGAGAGGGTGGAGCAGCCCCAGCATTTT	CASRERVEQPQHF
TRBD2	TRBV19	TRBJ2-5	.	TGTGCCAGTAGTATGGTAGCGGGACAAGAGACCCAGTACTTC	CASSMVAGQETQYF
TRBD1	TRBV5-6	TRBJ1-2	.	TGTGCCAGCAGCTTGGGGGGACAGGGAAGGTTCTACACCTTC	CASSLGGQGRFYTF
.	TRBV6-6	TRBJ1-6	.	TGTGCCAGCAAGTACAGTTTAGAATCACCCCTCCACTTT	CASKYSLESPLHF
TRBD1	TRBV7-3	TRBJ2-2	.	TGTGCCAGCAGTATGGGACAGGGTAACACCGGGGAGCTGTTTTTT	CASSMGQGNTGELFF
TRBD2	TRBV12-5	TRBJ2-1	.	TGTGCTAGTGGTTTGGGAGCGGGGGGGCTTAAGGAGCAGTTCTTC	CASGLGAGGLKEQFF
.	TRBV10-3	TRBJ1-2	.	TGTGCCATCAGTGTAACAGGCGATAACTATGGCTACACCTTC	CAISVTGDNYGYTF
.	TRBV9	TRBJ1-1	.	TGTGCCAGCAGCCCCGGGGGGGGGCCTGAAGCTTTCTTT	CASSPGGGPEAFF
.	TRBV7-2	TRBJ2-5	.	TGTGCCAGCAGCTTTGGCGGGACGGACGAGACCCAGTACTTC	CASSFGGTDETQYF
TRBD1	TRBV14	TRBJ2-7	.	TGTGCCAGCAGCCAAGCACCGGGACAGGGGGCCGTAAAGCAGTACTTC	CASSQAPGQGAVKQYF
TRBD1	TRBV5-5	TRBJ1-2	.	TGTGCCAGCAGCTTGGCCGGGACAGGGATTTTAGCTAACTATGGCTACACCTTC	CASSLAGTGILANYGYTF
.	TRBV7-9	TRBJ2-1	.	TGTTCCAGCAGCTTGGTGACCCTGGGCACCTACAATGAGCAGTTCTTC	CSSSLVTLGTYNEQFF
.	TRBV4-3	TRBJ1-6	few	TGCGCCAGCAGCCAAGAGCCGGGGGGCTCCTATAATTCACCCCTCCACTTT	CASSQEPGGSYNSPLHF
TRBD2	TRBV10-3	TRBJ2-5	.	TGTGCCATCAGTGATGGGGGGAGGGCCTTAGAGACCCAGTACTTC	CAISDGGRALETQYF
TRBD1	TRBV7-6	TRBJ1-1	.	TGTGCCAGCAGCTTAGAGGGACAGGGGGCTCCGGGCACTGAAGCTTTCTTT	CASSLEGQGAPGTEAFF
.	TRBV27	TRBJ2-7	.	TGTGCCAGCAGGTCCCTCGCTAGCAGCTACGAGCAGTACTTC	CASRSLASSYEQYF
.	TRBV11-2	TRBJ2-7	.	TGTGCCAGCAGTACTACTCGGGTTGCCTACGAGCAGTACTTC	CASSTTRVAYEQYF
.	TRBV29-1	TRBJ2-2	once	TGCAGCGTTGAAACCAGCTTGGGGACTGGGGAGCTGTTTTTT	CSVETSLGTGELFF
.	TRBV11-3	TRBJ2-5	.	TGTGCCAGCAGCTTAGCCGCGGGGACGGAGACCCAGTACTTC	CASSLAAGTETQYF
.	TRBV6-5	TRBJ2-1	.	TGTGCCAGCAGTTACCAATACAGCTCCTACAATGAGCAGTTCTTC	CASSYQYSSYNEQFF
.	TRBV6-5	TRBJ2-1	.	TGTGCCAGCAGTTTACAGGGAACCTACAATGAGCAGTTCTTC	CASSLQGTYNEQFF
TRBD2	TRBV30	TRBJ2-3	.	TGTGCCTGGAGTGCCGGACTAGCGGGGGCCTTCACAGATACGCAGTATTTT	CAWSAGLAGAFTDTQYF
.	TRBV11-2	TRBJ2-3	.	TGTGCCAGCAGCTTAGGGTCCCGGTTCGGGGGCACAGATACGCAGTATTTT	CASSLGSRFGGTDTQYF
.	TRBV5-1	TRBJ1-2	few	TGCGCCAGCAGCTTGGGGCAGGGGCAGGATGGCTACACCTTC	CASSLGQGQDGYTF
.	TRBV5-4	TRBJ2-2	.	TGTGCCAGCAGCGAACCGAAACAGGGTTTGGGCGGGGAGCTGTTTTTT	CASSEPKQGLGGELFF
.	TRBV19	TRBJ2-3	.	TGTGCCAGTAGGGGTAGCCGCGGTCACACAGATACGCAGTATTTT	CASRGSRGHTDTQYF
TRBD1	TRBV11-3	TRBJ2-1	.	TGTGCCAGCAGCTCCAGACAGGGCCCTTACAATGAGCAGTTCTTC	CASSSRQGPYNEQFF